This T cell receptor beta chain derives from a study of blood T cells in healthy people across ages. The table lists this clonotype with a few counts. Its antigen is still unknown. Overall study findings and caveats: Investigators viewed diversity estimates from one million T cells as underestimates, the study reported.

A J-beta primer mix and a sample-barcoded 5' primer were used in a second PCR of about 6 to 12 cycles. One entry per CDR3 protein, called by TCRdb with MiXCR from the 5' RACE reads. The sample shows about 1.4 million distinct CDR3 sequences, approximately 59% of them seen only once. Input material: blood. The TCR was taken from a man between 18 and 35 years old in good health.

The CDR3 sequence: CSANPGQTNEKLFF. DNA for the CDR3: TGCAGTGCTAATCCGGGACAGACTAATGAAAAACTGTTTTTT. This chain links TRBV20-1 with TRBJ1-4; TRBD1 agrees at 7 bases. With 4 bases clipped from V and 2 bases from J, the junction kept 4 bases outside the gene matches. The CDR3 has 14 residues. CDR1 DFQATT and CDR2 SNEGSKA come from the germline V gene (reference sequence).